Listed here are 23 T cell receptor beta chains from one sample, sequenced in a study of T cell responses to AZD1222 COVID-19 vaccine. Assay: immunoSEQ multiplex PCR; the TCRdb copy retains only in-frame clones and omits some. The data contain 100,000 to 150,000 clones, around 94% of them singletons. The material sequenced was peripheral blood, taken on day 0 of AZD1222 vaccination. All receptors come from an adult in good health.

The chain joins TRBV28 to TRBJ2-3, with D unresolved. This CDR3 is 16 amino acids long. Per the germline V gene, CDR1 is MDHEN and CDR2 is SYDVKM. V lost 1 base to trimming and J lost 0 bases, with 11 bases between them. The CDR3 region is CASSLFFGPSTDTQYF. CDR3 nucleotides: TGTGCCAGCAGTTTATTTTTCGGCCCTAGCACAGATACGCAGTATTTT.

CDR3 DNA sequence: TGTGCCAGCAGTTCCAATAGCGGGAGGGCCTACATCGGCTCCTACAATGAGCAGTTCTTC. It encodes CASSSNSGRAYIGSYNEQFF. This sequence joins TRBV28 and TRBJ2-1; 11 nucleotides match TRBD2. CDR3 length: 20 residues. CDR1 is MDHEN, CDR2 SYDVKM, per germline. Unmatched junction bases numbered 14, after V lost 4 bases and J lost 0 bases.

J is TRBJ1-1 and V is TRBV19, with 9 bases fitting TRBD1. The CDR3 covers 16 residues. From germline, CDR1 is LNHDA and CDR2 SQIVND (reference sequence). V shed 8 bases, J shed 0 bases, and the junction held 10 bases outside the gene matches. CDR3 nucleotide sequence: TGTGCCAGTCGCGCGGGACAGGGAGTCATGAACACTGAAGCTTTCTTT. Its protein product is CASRAGQGVMNTEAFF.

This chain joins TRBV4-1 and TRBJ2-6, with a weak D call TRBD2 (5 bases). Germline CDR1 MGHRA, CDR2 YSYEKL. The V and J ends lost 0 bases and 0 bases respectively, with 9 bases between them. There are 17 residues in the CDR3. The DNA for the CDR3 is TGCGCCAGCAGCCAAGATCACGGGGACTCTGGGGCCAACGTCCTGACTTTC. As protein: CASSQDHGDSGANVLTF.

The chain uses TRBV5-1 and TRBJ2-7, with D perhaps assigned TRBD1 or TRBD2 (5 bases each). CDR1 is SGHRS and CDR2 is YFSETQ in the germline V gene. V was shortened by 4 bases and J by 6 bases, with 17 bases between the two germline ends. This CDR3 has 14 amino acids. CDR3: CASSPGTLAPEQYF. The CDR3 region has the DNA TGCGCCAGCAGCCCAGGGACCCTAGCCCCCGAGCAGTACTTC.

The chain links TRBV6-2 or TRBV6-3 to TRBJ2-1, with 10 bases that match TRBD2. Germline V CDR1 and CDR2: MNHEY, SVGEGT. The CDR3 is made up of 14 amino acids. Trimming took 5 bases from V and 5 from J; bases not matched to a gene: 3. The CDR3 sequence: CASSRLAGHNEQFF. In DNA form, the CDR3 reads TGTGCCAGCAGTCGACTAGCGGGCCACAATGAGCAGTTCTTC.

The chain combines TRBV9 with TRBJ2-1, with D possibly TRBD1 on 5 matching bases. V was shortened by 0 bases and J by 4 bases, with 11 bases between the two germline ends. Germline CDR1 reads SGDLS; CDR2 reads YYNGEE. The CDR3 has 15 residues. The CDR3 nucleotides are TGTGCCAGCAGCGTAGTTAGGACAATATACAATGAGCAGTTCTTC. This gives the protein CASSVVRTIYNEQFF. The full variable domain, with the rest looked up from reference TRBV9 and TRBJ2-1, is DSGVTQTPKHLITATGQRVTLRCSPRSGDLSVYWYQQSLDQGLQFLIQYYNGEERAKGNILERFSAQQFPDLHSELNLSSLELGDSALYFCASSVVRTIYNEQFFGPGTRLTVL.

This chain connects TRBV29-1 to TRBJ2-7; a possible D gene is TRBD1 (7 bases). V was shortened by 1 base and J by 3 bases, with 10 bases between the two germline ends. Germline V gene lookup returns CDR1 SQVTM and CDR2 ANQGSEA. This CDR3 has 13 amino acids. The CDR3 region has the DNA TGCAGCGTTGAAGCAGGGGGGAACTACGAGCAGTACTTC. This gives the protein CSVEAGGNYEQYF.

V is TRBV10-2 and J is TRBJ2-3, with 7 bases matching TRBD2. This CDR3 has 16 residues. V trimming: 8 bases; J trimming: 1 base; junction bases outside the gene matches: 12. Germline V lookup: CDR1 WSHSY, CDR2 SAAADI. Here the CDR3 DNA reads TGCGCCAGCGCCCCCCGGGGGGAGTCCCGCACAGATACGCAGTATTTT. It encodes CASAPRGESRTDTQYF.

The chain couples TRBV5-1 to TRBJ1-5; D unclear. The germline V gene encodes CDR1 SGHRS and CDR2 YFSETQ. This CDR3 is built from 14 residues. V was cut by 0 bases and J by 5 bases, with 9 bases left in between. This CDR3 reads CASSLDGSYQPQHF. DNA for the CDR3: TGCGCCAGCAGCTTGGACGGCTCGTATCAGCCCCAGCATTTT.

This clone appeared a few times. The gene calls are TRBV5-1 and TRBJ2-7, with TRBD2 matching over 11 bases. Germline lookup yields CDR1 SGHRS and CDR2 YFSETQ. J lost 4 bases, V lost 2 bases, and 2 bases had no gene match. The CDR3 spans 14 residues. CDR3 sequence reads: CASSLLAGAYEQYF. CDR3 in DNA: TGCGCCAGCAGCTTACTAGCGGGAGCGTACGAGCAGTACTTC.

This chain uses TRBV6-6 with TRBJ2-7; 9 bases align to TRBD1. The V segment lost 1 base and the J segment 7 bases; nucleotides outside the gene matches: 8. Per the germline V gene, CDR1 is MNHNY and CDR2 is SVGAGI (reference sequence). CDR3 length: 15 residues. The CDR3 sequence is CASSYLGTGTEEQYF. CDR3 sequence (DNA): TGTGCCAGCAGTTACTTAGGGACAGGGACCGAAGAGCAGTACTTC.

The CDR3 nucleotides read TGTGCCATCAGTGGAACTGGGGTCCGCACAGATACGCAGTATTTT. Its translation is CAISGTGVRTDTQYF. V usage is TRBV10-3 and J usage is TRBJ2-3, with no clear D. The CDR3 runs 15 residues. Germline V gene data show CDR1 as ENHRY and CDR2 as SYGVKD. V gave up 4 bases and J gave up 1 base, with 12 bases separating them.

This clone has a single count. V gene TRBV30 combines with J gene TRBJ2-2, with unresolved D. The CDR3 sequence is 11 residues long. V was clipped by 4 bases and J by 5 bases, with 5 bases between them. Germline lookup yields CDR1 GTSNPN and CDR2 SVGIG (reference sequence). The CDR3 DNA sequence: TGTGCCTGGACCCTGACCGGGGAGCTGTTTTTT. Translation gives CAWTLTGELFF.

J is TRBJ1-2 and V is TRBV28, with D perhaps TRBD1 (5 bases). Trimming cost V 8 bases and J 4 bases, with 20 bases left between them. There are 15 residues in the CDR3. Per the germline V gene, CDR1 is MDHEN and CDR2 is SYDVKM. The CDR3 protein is CASHPPQASGYGYTF. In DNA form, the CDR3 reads TGTGCCAGCCATCCCCCACAGGCAAGTGGCTATGGCTACACCTTC.

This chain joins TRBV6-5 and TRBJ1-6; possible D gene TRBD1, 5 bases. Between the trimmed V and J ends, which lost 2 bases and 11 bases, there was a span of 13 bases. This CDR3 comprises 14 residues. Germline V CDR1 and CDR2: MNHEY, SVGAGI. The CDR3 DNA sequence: TGTGCCAGCAGTTACGTGGGGCGTCGGGCACCCCTCCACTTT. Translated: CASSYVGRRAPLHF.

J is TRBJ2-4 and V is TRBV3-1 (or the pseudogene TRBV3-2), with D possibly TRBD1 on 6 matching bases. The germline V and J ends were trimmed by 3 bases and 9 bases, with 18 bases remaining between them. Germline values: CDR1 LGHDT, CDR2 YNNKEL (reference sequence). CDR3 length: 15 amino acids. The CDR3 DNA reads TGTGCCAGCAGCCAGGCCCCGGAGGCAGGGGCCATTCAGTACTTC. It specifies CASSQAPEAGAIQYF.

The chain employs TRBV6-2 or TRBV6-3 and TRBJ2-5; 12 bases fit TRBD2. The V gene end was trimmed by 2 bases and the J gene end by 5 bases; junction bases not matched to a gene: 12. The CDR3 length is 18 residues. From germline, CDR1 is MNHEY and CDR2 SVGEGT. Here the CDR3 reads CASSYGLAGGLSGETQYF. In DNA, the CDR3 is TGTGCCAGCAGTTACGGGCTAGCGGGAGGGCTTTCGGGGGAGACCCAGTACTTC.

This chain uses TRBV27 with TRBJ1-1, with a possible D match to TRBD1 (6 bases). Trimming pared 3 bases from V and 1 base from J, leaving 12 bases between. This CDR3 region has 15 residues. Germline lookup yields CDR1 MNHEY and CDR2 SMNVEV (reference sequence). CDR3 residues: CASSFGTGWNTEAFF. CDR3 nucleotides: TGTGCCAGCAGTTTTGGAACAGGGTGGAACACTGAAGCTTTCTTT.

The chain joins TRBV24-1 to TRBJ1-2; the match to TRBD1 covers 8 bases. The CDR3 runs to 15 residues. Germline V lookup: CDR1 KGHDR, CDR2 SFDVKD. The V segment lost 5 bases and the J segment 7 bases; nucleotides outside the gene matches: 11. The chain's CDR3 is CATSARTGSFAGYTF. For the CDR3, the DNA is TGTGCCACCAGTGCTCGGACAGGGAGTTTTGCTGGCTACACCTTC.

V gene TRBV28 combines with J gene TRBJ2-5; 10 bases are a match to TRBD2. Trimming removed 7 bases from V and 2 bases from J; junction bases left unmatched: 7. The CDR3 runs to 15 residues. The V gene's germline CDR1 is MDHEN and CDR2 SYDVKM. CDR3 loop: CASNQGLAFQETQYF. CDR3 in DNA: TGTGCCAGCAACCAGGGACTAGCGTTTCAAGAGACCCAGTACTTC.

The CDR3 spells CASSPRDRASYNEQFF. CDR3 DNA: TGTGCCAGCAGCCCCCGGGACAGGGCATCCTACAATGAGCAGTTCTTC. The rearrangement joins TRBV7-9 to TRBJ2-1; 9 bases are shared with TRBD1. Germline V lookup: CDR1 SEHNR, CDR2 FQNEAQ (reference sequence). The CDR3 is made up of 16 amino acids. After removal of 5 bases from V and 1 base from J, the junction contained 6 bases not matched to a gene.

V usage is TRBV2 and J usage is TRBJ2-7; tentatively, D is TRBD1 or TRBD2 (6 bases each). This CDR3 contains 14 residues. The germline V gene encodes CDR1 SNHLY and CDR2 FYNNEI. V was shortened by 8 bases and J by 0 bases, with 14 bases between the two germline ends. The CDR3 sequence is CASQEGGHSYEQYF. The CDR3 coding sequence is TGTGCCAGCCAAGAAGGGGGGCACTCCTACGAGCAGTACTTC.